A selection of T cell receptor beta chains follows, all from one sample in a study of CXCR3 chemokines and chemotherapy response in bladder cancer. MiXCR, run by TCRdb on the PCR reads, gives a single entry per CDR3 protein. The sample gives about 8,900 distinct CDR3 sequences, 23% of which show up once; roughly 9.7% is in the top ten. The sample was taken from a patient whose treatment included neoadjuvant chemotherapy. The receptors come from a human donor with bladder cancer that did not respond to neoadjuvant chemotherapy. The conserved cysteine and the conserved F or W are not part of the CDR3 here.

j_call v_call cdr3_aa
TRBJ2-7 TRBV6-1 ASSHRGAPYEQY
TRBJ1-5 TRBV6-2/TRBV6-3 ASSYEGGVQPQH
TRBJ2-7 TRBV6-5 ASRRQWEQY
TRBJ2-6 TRBV5-6 ASSRPGQGFSGANVLT
TRBJ1-3 TRBV7-2 ASSQQWGSGNTIY
TRBJ1-2 TRBV6-5 ASSSDTYGYT
TRBJ2-5 TRBV6-5 ASSFGPYPDLETQY
TRBJ2-3 TRBV18 APRGPSTDTQY
TRBJ2-3 TRBV5-1 ASSPGSFTDTQY
TRBJ2-7 TRBV7-2 ASSSLRGAGGALYEQY
TRBJ2-7 TRBV6-6 ASSFGAAGGQYEQY
TRBJ2-1 TRBV27 ASSFLGTSGVYEQF
TRBJ2-3 TRBV19 ASSPNTDTQY
TRBJ1-2 TRBV29-1 SVKGQGSNYGYT
TRBJ2-5 TRBV7-9 ASTQRLRTGLAQETQY
TRBJ2-2 TRBV7-2 ASGPRHTDTGELF
TRBJ1-5 TRBV27 ASSLAGYQPQH
TRBJ2-5 TRBV10-3 AISESREETQY
TRBJ1-6 TRBV14 ASSFGQGGAPLH
TRBJ2-3 TRBV20-1 SAVPPPSTDTQY
TRBJ1-4 TRBV18 ASSPGLGNEKLF
TRBJ1-2 TRBV7-2 ASSRSVNYGYT
TRBJ1-2 TRBV7-2 ASSLDPGRLGGGYT
TRBJ2-2 TRBV30 AWSANTGELF
TRBJ1-4 TRBV2 ASRVGRANEKLF
TRBJ2-3 TRBV7-2 ASIERGDTDTQY
TRBJ1-1 TRBV30 AWSRSGPEAF
TRBJ1-1 TRBV2 ASRETGVLAF
TRBJ1-1 TRBV12-3/TRBV12-4 ASSFSVTGGTEAF
TRBJ1-2 TRBV7-2 ASSSGSGNYGYT
TRBJ1-5 TRBV7-2 ASSLARGGQPQH
TRBJ1-6 TRBV20-1 SARVQGTSPLH
TRBJ2-7 TRBV12-3/TRBV12-4 ATRKGSGYEQY
TRBJ2-7 TRBV6-6 ASKGVAYEQY
TRBJ2-7 TRBV2 ASSDGRPEQY
TRBJ1-2 TRBV7-9 ASSPGTGYGYT
TRBJ1-5 TRBV7-2 ASQEGGQPQH
TRBJ2-3 TRBV20-1 SAFRTDTQY
TRBJ1-1 TRBV13 ASSWTGGTEAF
TRBJ2-2 TRBV5-4 ASSPTPGPLNTGELF
TRBJ2-7 TRBV12-3/TRBV12-4 ASSPTRSPSYEQY